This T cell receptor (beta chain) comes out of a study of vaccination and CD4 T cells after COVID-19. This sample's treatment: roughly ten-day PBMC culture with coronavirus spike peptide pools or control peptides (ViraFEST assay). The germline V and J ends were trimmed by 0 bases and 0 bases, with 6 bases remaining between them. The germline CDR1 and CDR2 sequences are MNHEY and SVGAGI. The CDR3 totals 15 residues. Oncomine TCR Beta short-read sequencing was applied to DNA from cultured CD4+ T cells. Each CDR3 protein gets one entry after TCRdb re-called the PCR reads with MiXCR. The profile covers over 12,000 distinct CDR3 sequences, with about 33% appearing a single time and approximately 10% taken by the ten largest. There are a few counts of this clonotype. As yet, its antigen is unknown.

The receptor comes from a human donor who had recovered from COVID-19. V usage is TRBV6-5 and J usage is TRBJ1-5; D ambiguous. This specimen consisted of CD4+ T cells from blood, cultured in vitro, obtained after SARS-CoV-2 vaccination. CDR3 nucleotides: TGTGCCAGCAGTTACTCGTCGGTTAGCAATCAGCCCCAGCATTTT. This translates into CASSYSSVSNQPQHF.